What follows are 24 T cell receptor beta chains derived from one specimen sequenced in a study of cytomegalovirus exposure and HLA in healthy donors. The PCR contained 60 Vbeta and 13 Jbeta primers. Libraries were prepared by immunoSEQ multiplex PCR; TCRdb keeps only in-frame clonotypes and omits some of them. The sample yields about 180,000 clones, almost 85% seen once. Sample: PBMCs. These receptor sequences come from a girl aged 10 to 17 in good health and CMV-seropositive.

The rearrangement links TRBV15 to TRBJ2-5, with D tentatively TRBD2 (5 bases). V lost 0 bases, J lost 5 bases, and 13 bases lay in between. Germline assignment: CDR1 LNHNV and CDR2 YYDKDF (reference sequence). The CDR3 extends over 15 amino acids. Here the CDR3 DNA reads TGTGCCACCAGCAGAGATGAGAATAGAGGGGAGACCCAGTACTTC. It yields the protein CATSRDENRGETQYF.

This sequence joins TRBV5-1 and TRBJ2-7, with D possibly TRBD1 on 6 matching bases. This CDR3 is 12 amino acids long. With 5 bases removed from V and 5 bases from J, the gap between germline ends came to 11 bases. Germline V gives CDR1 SGHRS, CDR2 YFSETQ. CDR3 in DNA: TGCGCCAGCAGAAAAGCAGGGGACGAGCAGTACTTC. Protein product: CASRKAGDEQYF.

This clone was counted between two and nine times. Distinct nucleotide sequences in the sample also encode this CDR3. The chain has TRBV19 and TRBJ1-1, with D tentatively TRBD1 (5 bases). V lost 6 bases, J lost 3 bases, and 11 bases lay in between. Germline V CDR1 and CDR2: LNHDA, SQIVND (reference sequence). The CDR3 length is 13 residues. This CDR3 reads CASSPTGYTEAFF. The CDR3, as DNA: TGTGCCAGTAGCCCAACAGGCTACACTGAAGCTTTCTTT.

The J gene is TRBJ1-1, the V gene TRBV5-6, with TRBD1 matching over 7 bases. Losses at the gene ends were 4 bases for V and 6 bases for J; bases not matched to a gene: 6. This CDR3 comprises 13 residues. Germline V CDR1 and CDR2: SGHDT, YYEEEE. This CDR3 is CASSPTGWAEAFF. In DNA, the CDR3 is TGTGCCAGCAGCCCGACAGGGTGGGCTGAAGCTTTCTTT. Looking up the rest from reference TRBV5-6 and TRBJ1-1 gives the full variable domain: DAGVTQSPTHLIKTRGQQVTLRCSPKSGHDTVSWYQQALGQGPQFIFQYYEEEERQRGNFPDRFSGHQFPNYSSELNVNALLLGDSALYLCASSPTGWAEAFFGQGTRLTVV.

The CDR3 nucleotides read TGTGCCACCAGCAGAGAACCTAGCGGGGGGCTCGAGCAGTACTTC. It specifies CATSREPSGGLEQYF. This sequence joins TRBV15 and TRBJ2-7; 11 nucleotides agree with TRBD2. J gave up 6 bases and V 0 bases, and 4 bases lay outside the gene matches. Germline CDR1 is LNHNV and CDR2 is YYDKDF (reference sequence). The CDR3 is 15 amino acids. The full variable domain, completed using reference TRBV15 and TRBJ2-7, is DAMVIQNPRYQVTQFGKPVTLSCSQTLNHNVMYWYQQKSSQAPKLLFHYYDKDFNNEADTPDNFQSRRPNTSFCFLDIRSPGLGDTAMYLCATSREPSGGLEQYFGPGTRLTVT.

The chain carries TRBV7-8 and TRBJ1-3; 8 bases are a match to TRBD1. Trimming removed 6 bases from V and 0 bases from J; junction bases left unmatched: 10. Germline loops: CDR1 SGHVS, CDR2 FQNEAQ. The CDR3 is 17 amino acids. The CDR3 nucleotides read TGTGCCAGCAGGGATATTGCAGGGGGCCTCTCTGGAAACACCATATATTTT. Translating gives CASRDIAGGLSGNTIYF.

This chain connects TRBV28 to TRBJ2-7; 7 bases match TRBD2. The CDR3 loop spans 13 amino acids. Germline V gene sequence: CDR1 MDHEN, CDR2 SYDVKM. V lost 6 bases and J lost 5; bases outside the gene matches: 7. This chain's CDR3 is CASRNGGGNEQYF. The CDR3 DNA follows: TGTGCCAGCAGGAATGGCGGGGGAAACGAGCAGTACTTC.

V usage is TRBV7-6 and J usage is TRBJ2-1, with a tentative D call TRBD2 (6 bases). The CDR3 loop spans 16 amino acids. The V end lost 5 bases, the J end lost 1 base, and 15 bases lay between the germline ends. The germline V gene encodes CDR1 SGHVS and CDR2 FNYEAQ. CDR3 loop: CASSPGAGGSYNEQFF. The CDR3, as DNA: TGTGCCAGCAGCCCCGGGGCCGGGGGATCCTACAATGAGCAGTTCTTC. Together with reference TRBV7-6 and TRBJ2-1, the CDR3 gives the full variable domain: GAGVSQSPRYKVTKRGQDVALRCDPISGHVSLYWYRQALGQGPEFLTYFNYEAQQDKSGLPNDRFSAERPEGSISTLTIQRTEQRDSAMYRCASSPGAGGSYNEQFFGPGTRLTVL.

The CDR3 is CASSLRGGDYTEAFF. The CDR3 region has the DNA TGTGCCAGCAGCTTAAGAGGAGGGGATTACACTGAAGCTTTCTTT. The chain couples TRBV7-6 to TRBJ1-1; possibly TRBD1 for D (5 bases). The CDR3 has 15 residues. V lost 2 bases and J lost 3, with 13 bases in between. Germline assignment: CDR1 SGHVS and CDR2 FNYEAQ.

This chain links TRBV5-1 with TRBJ2-3; D unresolved. V lost 0 bases and J 2 bases, leaving 7 bases between the germline ends. From germline, CDR1 is SGHRS and CDR2 YFSETQ. The CDR3 has 14 residues. The CDR3 coding sequence is TGCGCCAGCAGCTTGGGGGCCCCCACAGATACGCAGTATTTT. Translation gives CASSLGAPTDTQYF.

This chain uses TRBV5-4 with TRBJ2-3, with 9 bases identical to TRBD2. The J segment lost 4 bases and the V segment lost 0 bases, leaving 9 bases of the junction unmatched. The CDR3 totals 17 residues. The germline V gene encodes CDR1 SGHNT and CDR2 YYREEE (reference sequence). In DNA form, the CDR3 reads TGTGCCAGCAGCTTGGCCTCCCAGCGGGGGGCTTCAGATACGCAGTATTTT. It yields the protein CASSLASQRGASDTQYF. Filled out from reference TRBV5-4 and TRBJ2-3, the complete variable domain reads ETGVTQSPTHLIKTRGQQVTLRCSSQSGHNTVSWYQQALGQGPQFIFQYYREEENGRGNFPPRFSGLQFPNYSSELNVNALELDDSALYLCASSLASQRGASDTQYFGPGTRLTVL.

The chain joins TRBV10-3 to TRBJ1-1, with 7 bases lining up with TRBD1. There are 15 residues in the CDR3. Germline V gene sequence: CDR1 ENHRY, CDR2 SYGVKD. V shed 5 bases, J shed 1 base, and the junction held 7 bases outside the gene matches. The CDR3 loop reads CAISSKPGGNTEAFF. The CDR3 DNA sequence: TGTGCCATCAGTTCGAAACCAGGGGGGAACACTGAAGCTTTCTTT.

The CDR3 loop is CASSEGRMAGGTTDTQYF. In nucleotides, the CDR3 is TGTGCCAGCAGTGAGGGTCGAATGGCGGGGGGGACCACAGATACGCAGTATTTT. This chain uses TRBV2 with TRBJ2-3; TRBD2 aligns across 9 bases. The V and J ends lost 3 bases and 2 bases, in that order; junction bases with no gene match: 12. CDR3 size: 18 residues. CDR1 is SNHLY, CDR2 FYNNEI, per germline.

The V gene is TRBV2, the J gene TRBJ1-1; D unclear. V was cut by 9 bases and J by 7 bases, with 24 bases left in between. Germline V gene lookup returns CDR1 SNHLY and CDR2 FYNNEI. CDR3 length: 15 amino acids. The CDR3 spells CASILEGGLAGEAFF. CDR3 sequence (DNA): TGTGCCAGTATCCTTGAGGGAGGACTGGCCGGTGAAGCTTTCTTT. Drawing the rest from reference TRBV2 and TRBJ1-1, the complete variable domain is EPEVTQTPSHQVTQMGQEVILRCVPISNHLYFYWYRQILGQKVEFLVSFYNNEISEKSEIFDDQFSVERPDGSNFTLKIRSTKLEDSAMYFCASILEGGLAGEAFFGQGTRLTVV.

The chain carries TRBV30 and TRBJ1-1; tentatively, D is TRBD1 (5 bases). V lost 2 bases to trimming and J lost 4 bases, with 17 bases between them. Germline V gene data show CDR1 as GTSNPN and CDR2 as SVGIG (reference sequence). The CDR3 totals 15 residues. The CDR3 bases are TGTGCCTGGAGTCGTATCCGGGGCGGGGGCACTGAAGCTTTCTTT. It specifies CAWSRIRGGGTEAFF.

CDR3 bases: TGTGCCAGCAGTTTATATCGGTTAGCGGGGCCTACAGATACGCAGTATTTT. This sequence encodes CASSLYRLAGPTDTQYF. The genes are TRBV27 and TRBJ2-3, with 8 positions matching TRBD2. Germline CDR1 and CDR2: MNHEY and SMNVEV (reference sequence). The V segment lost 1 base and the J segment 3 bases; nucleotides outside the gene matches: 9. The CDR3 totals 17 residues.

The genes are TRBV14 and TRBJ1-2, with D possibly matching TRBD1 (6 bases). CDR3 length equals 13 residues. Germline V CDR1 and CDR2: SGHDN, FVKESK. The V and J ends lost 4 bases and 6 bases respectively, with 12 bases between them. CDR3 sequence reads: CASSRRTVHGYTF. CDR3 nucleotide sequence: TGTGCCAGCAGCCGGCGGACAGTTCATGGCTACACCTTC.

V and J are TRBV13 and TRBJ2-1; 9 bases map to TRBD2. Per germline, CDR1 PRHDT and CDR2 FYEKMQ (reference sequence). The CDR3 is 17 amino acids. V gave up 1 base and J gave up 4 bases; unmatched junction bases: 8. The CDR3: CASSLVGGGAEYNEQFF. The CDR3 DNA follows: TGTGCCAGCAGCTTAGTCGGCGGGGGGGCCGAGTACAATGAGCAGTTCTTC. The complete variable domain, with remaining parts taken from reference TRBV13 and TRBJ2-1, reads AAGVIQSPRHLIKEKRETATLKCYPIPRHDTVYWYQQGPGQDPQFLISFYEKMQSDKGSIPDRFSAQQFSDYHSELNMSSLELGDSALYFCASSLVGGGAEYNEQFFGPGTRLTVL.

Comments on this clone: Other DNA variants within this sample encode the same CDR3. The V gene is TRBV19, the J gene TRBJ1-1, with TRBD1 identical over 8 bases. The CDR3 is made up of 14 amino acids. Trimming removed 3 bases from V and 0 bases from J; junction bases left unmatched: 0. The V gene's germline CDR1 is LNHDA and CDR2 SQIVND (reference sequence). Written as DNA, the CDR3 is TGTGCCAGTAGTATCAGGGGGCTGAACACTGAAGCTTTCTTT. The encoded protein is CASSIRGLNTEAFF.

This chain uses TRBV6-1 with TRBJ1-1, with D possibly TRBD1 on 6 matching bases. The CDR3 contains 11 residues. Germline V gene sequence: CDR1 MNHNS, CDR2 SASEGT. The ends were cut back, 7 bases at V and 7 bases at J, with 10 bases in the middle. This CDR3 reads CASNGGLEAFF. The DNA of the CDR3 is TGTGCCAGCAACGGGGGGCTTGAAGCTTTCTTT.

Points on this clone: The sample carries other DNA sequences with the same CDR3. V gene TRBV5-1 combines with J gene TRBJ2-7; TRBD1 matches at 9 bases. This CDR3 has 14 amino acids. Germline assignment: CDR1 SGHRS and CDR2 YFSETQ. The junction had 7 bases not matched to a gene; V was cut back by 5 bases and J by 4 bases. In DNA, the CDR3 is TGCGCCAGCAGTTCCGGGACAGGGTCTTACGAGCAGTACTTC. It is translated as CASSSGTGSYEQYF.

The chain combines TRBV19 with TRBJ1-1; a possible D gene is TRBD1 (5 bases). Trimming cost V 7 bases and J 11 bases, with 17 bases left between them. The CDR3 runs 12 residues. Germline values: CDR1 LNHDA, CDR2 SQIVND (reference sequence). This CDR3 reads CASIQGPGKAFF. The CDR3 nucleotides are TGTGCCAGTATCCAGGGTCCGGGTAAGGCTTTCTTT.

The V and J genes are TRBV19 and TRBJ1-5; a weak D match, TRBD1 (5 bases). The CDR3 is made up of 18 amino acids. Germline CDR1 and CDR2: LNHDA and SQIVND (reference sequence). The V end lost 3 bases, the J end lost 4 bases, and 22 bases lay between the germline ends. The CDR3 spells CASSIGGTPGRPNQPQHF. The DNA of the CDR3 is TGTGCCAGTAGTATCGGGGGAACACCGGGACGGCCTAATCAGCCCCAGCATTTT.

The chain couples TRBV5-4 to TRBJ2-7; 10 bases are shared with TRBD2. The CDR3 length is 17 residues. Germline-derived CDR1 and CDR2 are SGHNT and YYREEE (reference sequence). V was pared by 4 bases and J by 0 bases, with 10 bases of the junction left unmatched. For the CDR3, the DNA is TGTGCCAGCAGCCTCTTAGGACTAGCGGAGGGCTCCTACGAGCAGTACTTC. As protein: CASSLLGLAEGSYEQYF.